This T cell receptor (beta chain) was retrieved from a study of T cell responses to AZD1222 COVID-19 vaccine. About this clone itself: Its antigen is currently unknown.

The data were produced by immunoSEQ multiplex PCR, yet TCRdb's version contains in-frame clones alone and is incomplete. Among 45,000 to 55,000 clones listed, more than 60% were seen once. Whole-study results and caveats: Among AZD1222 vaccinees, only 5 to 7 were seropositive at baseline. The repertoires were collected only after the peak T cell response. The study found Spike-specific TCR breadth and depth rose after two AZD1222 doses. Clonal diversity was possibly underestimated; the donors were predominantly white British and more often female.

The V end lost 0 bases, the J end lost 1 base, and 4 bases lay between the germline ends. This CDR3 comprises 13 residues. Germline loops: CDR1 LNHDA, CDR2 SQIVND (reference sequence). The receptor was isolated from an adult in good health. Material: peripheral blood, obtained on day 0 of MenACWY control vaccination. The rearrangement joins TRBV19 to TRBJ2-7; D call uncertain. CDR3 nucleotide sequence: TGTGCCAGTAGTATAGAGGGATCCTACGAGCAGTACTTC. It is translated as CASSIEGSYEQYF.